The rows below give T cell receptor beta chains drawn from one sample of a study of human T cells and chemical hapten exposure. In TCRdb, the 5' RACE reads were re-called with MiXCR into one record per CDR3 protein. The profile covers around 80,000 distinct CDR3 sequences, with about 16% appearing a single time and around 6.8% taken by the ten largest. These receptors all come from a female donor in good health. Each CDR3 is given with its conserved first and last residue. Each record gives: CDR3 protein, CDR3 DNA, D gene, J gene, V gene, clone size. D genes are given only for firm matches. Size tells how often a clone was seen (once, few, many) or the class of an expanded clone, and some rows leave it out.

CDR3 protein: CSVREGQETQYF; CDR3 DNA: TGCAGCGTCCGGGAGGGGCAAGAGACCCAGTACTTC; D gene: TRBD2; J gene: TRBJ2-5; V gene: TRBV29-1; clone size: .
CDR3 protein: CASSTRGPRGYTF; CDR3 DNA: TGTGCCAGCAGTACCAGGGGCCCCCGGGGCTACACCTTC; D gene: .; J gene: TRBJ1-2; V gene: TRBV28; clone size: .
CDR3 protein: CASSLVSAGGYEQYF; CDR3 DNA: TGTGCCAGCAGTTTAGTCTCGGCAGGGGGCTACGAGCAGTACTTC; D gene: TRBD1; J gene: TRBJ2-7; V gene: TRBV27; clone size: few
CDR3 protein: CASSLEGAEAFF; CDR3 DNA: TGCGCCAGCAGCTTGGAAGGGGCAGAAGCTTTCTTT; D gene: .; J gene: TRBJ1-1; V gene: TRBV5-1; clone size: .
CDR3 protein: CSVMTSGSIETQYF; CDR3 DNA: TGCAGCGTTATGACTAGCGGGAGTATTGAGACCCAGTACTTC; D gene: TRBD2; J gene: TRBJ2-5; V gene: TRBV29-1; clone size: few
CDR3 protein: CASSQGLHRDF; CDR3 DNA: TGTGCCAGCAGCCAAGGTCTTCATAGAGACTTC; D gene: .; J gene: TRBJ1-2; V gene: TRBV14; clone size: .
CDR3 protein: CASSQGEDSEDFF; CDR3 DNA: TGTGCCAGCAGCCAAGGGGAAGATTCCGAAGATTTCTTT; D gene: .; J gene: TRBJ1-1; V gene: TRBV3-1; clone size: .
CDR3 protein: CASSPSRGYLYNEQFF; CDR3 DNA: TGTGCCAGCAGCCCCTCGCGCGGGTACCTGTACAATGAGCAGTTCTTC; D gene: .; J gene: TRBJ2-1; V gene: TRBV11-2; clone size: .
CDR3 protein: CASAGTPQFF; CDR3 DNA: TGTGCCAGCGCCGGGACCCCTCAGTTCTTC; D gene: .; J gene: TRBJ2-1; V gene: TRBV2; clone size: .
CDR3 protein: CASSEAAGTSYEQYF; CDR3 DNA: TGTGCCAGCAGTGAAGCGGCAGGGACTAGCTACGAGCAGTACTTC; D gene: TRBD2; J gene: TRBJ2-7; V gene: TRBV6-1; clone size: once
CDR3 protein: CASSLGGVPRTEAFF; CDR3 DNA: TGCGCCAGCAGCTTGGGAGGAGTCCCCCGTACTGAAGCTTTCTTT; D gene: .; J gene: TRBJ1-1; V gene: TRBV5-1; clone size: .
CDR3 protein: CASSQDVAQETQYF; CDR3 DNA: TGCGCCAGCAGTCAGGATGTGGCTCAAGAGACCCAGTACTTC; D gene: .; J gene: TRBJ2-5; V gene: TRBV5-1; clone size: .
CDR3 protein: CSASSFIGTSRYEQYF; CDR3 DNA: TGCAGTGCTAGCTCTTTTATAGGGACTAGCCGCTACGAGCAGTACTTC; D gene: TRBD2; J gene: TRBJ2-7; V gene: TRBV20-1; clone size: .